These 15 T cell receptor beta chains were sequenced from one sample in a study of T cells in Graves' hyperthyroidism and ophthalmopathy. Amplification of TCR beta CDR3 regions used RNA as the template. Initially, a first-round RT-PCR of the TCR CDR3 employed the HTBI primer set. TCRdb re-derived calls from the multiplex PCR reads in MiXCR, one entry per CDR3 protein. The sample consists of about 500,000 distinct CDR3 sequences, roughly 14% of them appearing once. Sequenced material: blood. Receptors originate from a woman under 30 with Graves' hyperthyroidism.

This clonotype was counted at least ten times. The chain uses TRBV20-1 and TRBJ2-1, with 12 nucleotides matching TRBD2. Germline V gene lookup returns CDR1 DFQATT and CDR2 SNEGSKA (reference sequence). V dropped 6 bases and J dropped 6; count of bases not matched to a gene: 9. This CDR3 spans 15 amino acids. The DNA of the CDR3 is TGCAGTGCCCCCCTAGCGGGAGGGCCGGTCAATGAGCAGTTCTTC. Its translation: CSAPLAGGPVNEQFF.

This clonotype was observed at least ten times. The chain carries TRBV24-1 and TRBJ2-5; D perhaps matches TRBD1 (7 bases). Germline assignment: CDR1 KGHDR and CDR2 SFDVKD. The CDR3 loop spans 16 amino acids. V was pared by 4 bases and J by 2 bases, with 16 bases between. Written as DNA, the CDR3 is TGTGCCACCAGTGACCCCCACAGGGGAGGTCAAGAGACCCAGTACTTC. Translating gives CATSDPHRGGQETQYF.

The chain is built from TRBV15 and TRBJ1-2, with 9 bases that match TRBD1. There are 17 residues in the CDR3. The trim removed 1 base at V and 7 bases at J, leaving 13 bases unmatched. The V gene's germline CDR1 is LNHNV and CDR2 YYDKDF (reference sequence). The CDR3: CATSRGSGQGSSGGYTF. The CDR3 region has the DNA TGTGCCACCAGCAGAGGCTCGGGACAGGGATCGAGTGGTGGCTACACCTTC.

The J gene is TRBJ1-4, the V gene TRBV30; 7 nucleotides align to TRBD1. The CDR3 has 14 amino acids. V dropped 3 bases and J dropped 8; count of bases not matched to a gene: 9. Germline-derived CDR1 and CDR2 are GTSNPN and SVGIG (reference sequence). The CDR3 DNA reads as TGTGCCTGGAGGTATAAAACAGGGGAAGAAAAACTGTTTTTT. Translating gives CAWRYKTGEEKLFF.

This clonotype occurred many times. This sequence joins TRBV30 and TRBJ2-5; TRBD1 aligns across 7 bases. The CDR3 is made up of 12 amino acids. J gave up 5 bases and V 1 base, and 1 base lay outside the gene matches. CDR1 and CDR2 from the germline V gene are GTSNPN and SVGIG (reference sequence). The CDR3 loop reads CAWSATGETQYF. The CDR3 nucleotides read TGTGCCTGGAGTGCGACAGGGGAGACCCAGTACTTC.

This clonotype was counted ten times or more. The CDR3 coding sequence is TGTGCCTGGAGCCTAGCGGGAGGTAATGAGCAGTTCTTC. Translation: CAWSLAGGNEQFF. The J gene is TRBJ2-1, the V gene TRBV30; 11 bases agree with TRBD2. J lost 7 bases, V lost 3 bases, and 2 bases had no gene match. The CDR3 contains 13 residues. Per the germline V gene, CDR1 is GTSNPN and CDR2 is SVGIG (reference sequence).

This clonotype was observed once. The chain uses TRBV5-6 and TRBJ1-4; unclear D gene. Germline V gives CDR1 SGHDT, CDR2 YYEEEE. Between the trimmed V and J ends, which lost 7 bases and 7 bases, there was a span of 14 bases. The CDR3 covers 13 residues. DNA of the CDR3: TGTGCCAGCGGCCGGAGCCGGGGTGAAAAACTGTTTTTT. It codes for CASGRSRGEKLFF.

V gene TRBV6-6 combines with J gene TRBJ2-5; maybe TRBD2 (5 bases). Germline-derived CDR1 and CDR2 are MNHNY and SVGAGI (reference sequence). Trimming left V 0 bases short and J 5 bases short, with 7 bases between. The CDR3 runs to 13 residues. CDR3 sequence: CASSYSGEETQYF. DNA for the CDR3: TGTGCCAGCAGTTACTCCGGGGAGGAGACCCAGTACTTC.

This clonotype was picked up many times. V usage is TRBV5-1 and J usage is TRBJ1-5; D call uncertain. CDR1 is SGHRS, CDR2 YFSETQ, per germline. The ends were cut back, 0 bases at V and 4 bases at J, with 8 bases in the middle. The length of the CDR3 is 14 residues. The CDR3 sequence: CASSLEGRNQPQHF. Written as DNA, the CDR3 is TGCGCCAGCAGCTTGGAGGGCAGAAATCAGCCCCAGCATTTT.

This clonotype was counted many times. V and J are TRBV27 and TRBJ1-2; D is undetermined. The germline CDR1 and CDR2 sequences are MNHEY and SMNVEV (reference sequence). The CDR3 has 13 amino acids. The V gene lost 2 bases and the J gene lost 14 bases, with 18 bases spanning the gap. CDR3 sequence: CASSLTEGRHCTF. CDR3 coding DNA: TGTGCCAGCAGTTTAACCGAGGGTCGCCATTGTACCTTC.

The chain couples TRBV19 to TRBJ2-7; a weak D match, TRBD1 (5 bases). This CDR3 is built from 12 residues. Germline CDR1 is LNHDA and CDR2 is SQIVND (reference sequence). Trimming left V 7 bases short and J 4 bases short, with 11 bases between. The CDR3 reads CASMGPVYEQYF. The CDR3 coding sequence is TGTGCCAGTATGGGGCCCGTTTACGAGCAGTACTTC.

This clonotype was counted ten times or more. The rearrangement links TRBV12-5 to TRBJ1-4; D is ambiguous. Trimming took 4 bases from V and 8 from J, leaving 17 bases between them. Germline assignment: CDR1 LGHNT and CDR2 FRNRAP. This CDR3 region has 15 residues. The CDR3 reads CASGSGSRNEEKLFF. As DNA, the CDR3 is TGTGCTAGTGGTTCCGGGAGTCGAAATGAGGAAAAACTGTTTTTT.

Written as DNA, the CDR3 is TGTGCCAGCAGCCCAGCCCTCCTAGTGTATGACACTGAAGCTTTCTTT. It yields the protein CASSPALLVYDTEAFF. The chain links TRBV7-2 to TRBJ1-1, with D uncertain. Germline V gene sequence: CDR1 SGHTA, CDR2 FQGNSA. This CDR3 is built from 16 residues. Trimming took 5 bases from V and 3 from J, leaving 19 bases between them.

This clonotype was detected a few times. The rearrangement links TRBV4-1 to TRBJ1-2, with D perhaps TRBD1 (6 bases). Per the germline V gene, CDR1 is MGHRA and CDR2 is YSYEKL. Between the trimmed V and J ends, which lost 0 bases and 4 bases, there was a span of 12 bases. CDR3 length: 15 amino acids. The CDR3 DNA sequence: TGCGCCAGCAGCCAAGATATCCAGGGGAGCTATGGCTACACCTTC. Its translation is CASSQDIQGSYGYTF.

The rearrangement links TRBV19 to TRBJ1-2; the D gene is possibly TRBD1 (5 bases). Trimming took off 8 bases at V and 4 bases at J, with 11 bases between the two ends. In germline, CDR1 is LNHDA, CDR2 SQIVND (reference sequence). The CDR3 loop spans 12 amino acids. The CDR3 sequence is CASRQGTYGYTF. For the CDR3, the DNA is TGTGCCAGTCGCCAGGGAACCTATGGCTACACCTTC.